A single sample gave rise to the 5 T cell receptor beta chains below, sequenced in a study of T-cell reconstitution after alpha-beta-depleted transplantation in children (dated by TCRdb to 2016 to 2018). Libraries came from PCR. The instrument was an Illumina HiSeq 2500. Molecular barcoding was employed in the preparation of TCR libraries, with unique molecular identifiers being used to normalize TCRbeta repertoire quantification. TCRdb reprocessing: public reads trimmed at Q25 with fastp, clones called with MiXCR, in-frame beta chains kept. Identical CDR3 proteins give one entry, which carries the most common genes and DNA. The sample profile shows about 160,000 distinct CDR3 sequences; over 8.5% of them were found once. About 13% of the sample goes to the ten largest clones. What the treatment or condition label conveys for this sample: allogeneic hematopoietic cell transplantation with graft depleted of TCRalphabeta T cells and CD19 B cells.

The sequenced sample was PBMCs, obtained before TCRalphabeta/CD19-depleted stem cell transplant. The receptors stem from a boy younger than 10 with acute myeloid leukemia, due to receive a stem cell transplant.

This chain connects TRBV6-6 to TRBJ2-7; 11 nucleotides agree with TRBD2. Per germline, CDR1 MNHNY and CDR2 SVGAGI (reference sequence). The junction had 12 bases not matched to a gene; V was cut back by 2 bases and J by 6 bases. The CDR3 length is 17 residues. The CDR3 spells CASSYTPLAGGTPEQYF. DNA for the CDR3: TGTGCCAGCAGTTACACTCCCTTAGCGGGAGGGACCCCCGAGCAGTACTTC.

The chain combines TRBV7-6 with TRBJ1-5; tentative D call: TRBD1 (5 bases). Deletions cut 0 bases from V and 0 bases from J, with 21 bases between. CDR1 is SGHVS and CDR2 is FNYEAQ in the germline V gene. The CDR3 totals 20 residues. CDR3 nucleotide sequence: TGTGCCAGCAGCTTAGCGATCGTCGGGACCGGTCACTATAGCAATCAGCCCCAGCATTTT. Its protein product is CASSLAIVGTGHYSNQPQHF.

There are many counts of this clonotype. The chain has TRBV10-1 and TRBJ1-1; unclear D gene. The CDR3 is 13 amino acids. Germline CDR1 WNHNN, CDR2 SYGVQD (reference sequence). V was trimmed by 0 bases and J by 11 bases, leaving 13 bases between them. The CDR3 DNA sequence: TGCGCCAGCAGTGAGTCGAGAGGTCGACGGGCTTTCTTT. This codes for CASSESRGRRAFF.

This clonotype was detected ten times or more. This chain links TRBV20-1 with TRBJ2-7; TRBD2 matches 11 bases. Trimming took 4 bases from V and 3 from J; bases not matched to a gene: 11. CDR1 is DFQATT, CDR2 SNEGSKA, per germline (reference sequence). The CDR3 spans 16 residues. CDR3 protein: CSATRLAGLKDYEQYF. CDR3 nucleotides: TGCAGTGCTACCCGACTAGCGGGGCTAAAGGACTACGAGCAGTACTTC.

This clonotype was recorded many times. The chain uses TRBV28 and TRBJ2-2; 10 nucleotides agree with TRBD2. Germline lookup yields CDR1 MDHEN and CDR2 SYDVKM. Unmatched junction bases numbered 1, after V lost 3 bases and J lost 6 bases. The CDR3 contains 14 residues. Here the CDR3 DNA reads TGTGCCAGCAGTTTTGGACTAGCGGCCGGGGAGCTGTTTTTT. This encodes CASSFGLAAGELFF.